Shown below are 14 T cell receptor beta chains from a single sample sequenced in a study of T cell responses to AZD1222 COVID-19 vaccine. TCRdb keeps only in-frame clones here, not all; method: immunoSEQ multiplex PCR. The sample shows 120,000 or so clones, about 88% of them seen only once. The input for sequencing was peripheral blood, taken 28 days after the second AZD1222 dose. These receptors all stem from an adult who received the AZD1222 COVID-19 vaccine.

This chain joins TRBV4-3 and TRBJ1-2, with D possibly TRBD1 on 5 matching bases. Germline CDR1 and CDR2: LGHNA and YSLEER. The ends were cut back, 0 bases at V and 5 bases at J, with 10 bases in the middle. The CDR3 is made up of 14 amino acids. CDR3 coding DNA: TGCGCCAGCAGCCAAGAGGGCAGGGCTTATGGCTACACCTTC. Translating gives CASSQEGRAYGYTF.

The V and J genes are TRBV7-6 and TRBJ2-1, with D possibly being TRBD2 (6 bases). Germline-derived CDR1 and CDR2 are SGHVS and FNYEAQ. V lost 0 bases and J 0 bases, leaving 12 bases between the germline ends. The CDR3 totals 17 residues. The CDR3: CASSLAPRGVSYNEQFF. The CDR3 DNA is TGTGCCAGCAGCTTAGCTCCGCGGGGAGTCTCCTACAATGAGCAGTTCTTC.

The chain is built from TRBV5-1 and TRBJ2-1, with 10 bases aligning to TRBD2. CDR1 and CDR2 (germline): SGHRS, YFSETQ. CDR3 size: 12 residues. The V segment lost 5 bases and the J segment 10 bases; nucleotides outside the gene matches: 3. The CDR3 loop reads CASRLAGNEQFF. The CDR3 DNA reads TGCGCCAGCAGACTAGCGGGGAACGAGCAGTTCTTC. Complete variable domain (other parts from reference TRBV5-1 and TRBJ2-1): KAGVTQTPRYLIKTRGQQVTLSCSPISGHRSVSWYQQTPGQGLQFLFEYFSETQRNKGNFPGRFSGRQFSNSRSEMNVSTLELGDSALYLCASRLAGNEQFFGPGTRLTVL.

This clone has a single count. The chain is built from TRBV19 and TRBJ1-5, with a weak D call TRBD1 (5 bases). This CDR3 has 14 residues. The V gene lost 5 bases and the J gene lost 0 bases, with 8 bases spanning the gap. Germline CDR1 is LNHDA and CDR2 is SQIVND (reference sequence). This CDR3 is CASSATASNQPQHF. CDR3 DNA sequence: TGTGCCAGTAGTGCGACAGCTAGCAATCAGCCCCAGCATTTT.

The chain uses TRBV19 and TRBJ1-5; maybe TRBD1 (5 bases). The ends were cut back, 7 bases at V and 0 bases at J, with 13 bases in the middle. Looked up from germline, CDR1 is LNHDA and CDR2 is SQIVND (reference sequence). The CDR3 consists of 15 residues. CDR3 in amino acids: CASNAGTYSNQPQHF. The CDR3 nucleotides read TGTGCCAGTAACGCAGGGACGTATAGCAATCAGCCCCAGCATTTT.

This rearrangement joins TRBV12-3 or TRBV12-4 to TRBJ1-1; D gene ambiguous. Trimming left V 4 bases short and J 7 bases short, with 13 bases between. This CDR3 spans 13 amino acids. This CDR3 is CASSSFDSFEAFF. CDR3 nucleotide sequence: TGTGCCAGCAGTTCCTTCGACTCCTTTGAAGCTTTCTTT.

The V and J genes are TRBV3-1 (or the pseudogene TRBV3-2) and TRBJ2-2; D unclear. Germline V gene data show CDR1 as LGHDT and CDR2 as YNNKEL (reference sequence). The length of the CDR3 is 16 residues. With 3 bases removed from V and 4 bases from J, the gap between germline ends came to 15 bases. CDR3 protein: CASSHPPLAGTGELFF. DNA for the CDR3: TGTGCCAGCAGCCACCCCCCCCTCGCTGGCACCGGGGAGCTGTTTTTT.

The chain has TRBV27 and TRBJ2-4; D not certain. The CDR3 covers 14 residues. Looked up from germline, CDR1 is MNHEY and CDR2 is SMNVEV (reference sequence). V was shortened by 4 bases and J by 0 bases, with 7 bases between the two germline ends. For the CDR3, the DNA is TGTGCCAGCAGTTGGGCGCTAGCCAAAAACATTCAGTACTTC. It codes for CASSWALAKNIQYF.

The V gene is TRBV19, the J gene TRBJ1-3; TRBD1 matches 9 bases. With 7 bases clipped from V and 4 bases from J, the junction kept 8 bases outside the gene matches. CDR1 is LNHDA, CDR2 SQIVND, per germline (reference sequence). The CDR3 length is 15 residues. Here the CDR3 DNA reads TGTGCCAGTACTCCTCGGACAGGGGAAGGAAACACCATATATTTT. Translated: CASTPRTGEGNTIYF.

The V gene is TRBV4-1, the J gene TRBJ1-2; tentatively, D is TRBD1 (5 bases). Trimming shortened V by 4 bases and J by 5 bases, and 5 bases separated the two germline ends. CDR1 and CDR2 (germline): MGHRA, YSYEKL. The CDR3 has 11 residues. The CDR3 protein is CASSPGYGYTF. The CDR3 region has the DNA TGCGCCAGCAGCCCAGGGTATGGCTACACCTTC.

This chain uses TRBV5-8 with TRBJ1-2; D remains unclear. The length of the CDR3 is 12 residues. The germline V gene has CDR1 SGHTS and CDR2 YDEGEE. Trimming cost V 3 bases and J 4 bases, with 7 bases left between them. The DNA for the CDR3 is TGTGCCAGCAGCTCAACGGGCTATGGCTACACCTTC. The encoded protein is CASSSTGYGYTF.

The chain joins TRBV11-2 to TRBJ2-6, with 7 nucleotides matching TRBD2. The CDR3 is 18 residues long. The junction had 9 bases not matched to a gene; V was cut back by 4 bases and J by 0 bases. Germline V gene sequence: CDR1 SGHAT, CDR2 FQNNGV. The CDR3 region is CASSSPRGDPSGANVLTF. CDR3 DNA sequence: TGTGCCAGCAGCTCCCCTCGGGGGGACCCCTCTGGGGCCAACGTCCTGACTTTC.

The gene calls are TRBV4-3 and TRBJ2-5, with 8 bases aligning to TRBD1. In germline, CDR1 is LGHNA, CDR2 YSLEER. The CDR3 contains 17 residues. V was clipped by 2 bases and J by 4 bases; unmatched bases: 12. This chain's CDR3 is CASSQWKAGGVGETQYF. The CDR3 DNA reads TGCGCCAGCAGCCAATGGAAGGCAGGGGGCGTTGGAGAGACCCAGTACTTC.

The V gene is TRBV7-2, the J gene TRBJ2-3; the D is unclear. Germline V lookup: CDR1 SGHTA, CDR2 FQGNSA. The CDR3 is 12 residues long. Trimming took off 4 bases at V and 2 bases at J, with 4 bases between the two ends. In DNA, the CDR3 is TGTGCCAGCAGCTCCTTCACAGATACGCAGTATTTT. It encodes CASSSFTDTQYF.